This TCR beta chain is drawn from a study of response to subunit inactivated influenza vaccine. The study's findings and limits: The authors suggested that every seasonal influenza vaccination recruits few new T cells.

This clonotype was recorded a few times. The antigen is undetermined. TCRdb re-analysed the RT-PCR reads in MiXCR, keeping a single row per CDR3 protein. The profile shows more than 200,000 distinct CDR3 sequences, 12% of them singletons. The V end lost 1 base, the J end lost 0 bases, and 11 bases lay between the germline ends. Germline V lookup: CDR1 SQVTM, CDR2 ANQGSEA. There are 15 residues in the CDR3. The TCR sequence derives from a middle-aged man who received an inactivated influenza vaccine. V gene TRBV29-1 combines with J gene TRBJ2-3; D may be TRBD1 (5 bases). The sequencing here drew on non-naive T cells sorted from PBMCs, taken 14 to 15 days before vaccination. The CDR3 DNA is TGCAGCGTTGAAGGAGACAGAGACAGCACAGATACGCAGTATTTT. Its translation: CSVEGDRDSTDTQYF.